These 3 T cell receptor beta chains came from one sample sequenced in a study of OX40 agonist ivuxolimab in advanced cancers. Receptors were amplified or captured by the immunoSEQ multiplex PCR assay. In TCRdb, the immuneACCESS table is reduced to in-frame sequences with V and J assigned. These tables do not hold every clone; where another copy was compared, an unresolved V gene accounts for under half, and the others remain unexplained. The sample table contains 75,000 to 95,000 clones; only one count was recorded for about 85% of them. The top ten constitute around 3.2% of the sample. The material was CD4+ or CD8+ T cells sorted from blood, obtained in a trial of the OX40 agonist ivuxolimab. All receptors derive from an adult with an advanced solid tumor such as melanoma, head and neck, liver or kidney cancer.

The chain couples TRBV21-1 to TRBJ2-1; the tabulated D call, TRBD2, remains unverified against the DNA. TRBV21-1 is a pseudogene locus. The CDR3 runs 18 residues. CDR3 sequence: CASSKFGGSGRGCNEQFF. The CDR3, as DNA: TGTGCCAGCAGCAAATTCGGGGGTAGCGGGAGGGGGTGCAATGAGCAGTTCTTC.

The CDR3 sequence: CASSRAGTDGYTF. The CDR3, as DNA: TGTGCCAGCTCCCGCGCCGGGACAGACGGCTACACCTTC. The chain has TRBV18 and TRBJ1-2; TRBD1 matches 7 bases. Losses at the gene ends were 6 bases for V and 8 bases for J; bases not matched to a gene: 9. The germline gives CDR1 KGHSH, CDR2 LQKENI. The CDR3 runs to 13 residues.

The rearrangement joins TRBV29-1 to TRBJ1-2, with a tentative D call TRBD1 (6 bases). Germline CDR1 is SQVTM and CDR2 is ANQGSEA. The V gene lost 8 bases and the J gene lost 3 bases, with 13 bases spanning the gap. CDR3 length: 12 residues. The CDR3 loop is CSLRAGDYGYTF. As DNA, the CDR3 is TGCAGCCTTAGGGCAGGGGACTATGGCTACACCTTC.